The clone carrying this T cell receptor (delta chain) came up many times. Antigen specificity is unknown. TCRdb attributes to this sequence the protein of a much larger clone, which differs from the DNA translation at residue 9; a read error is likely, and the protein displayed is translated from the DNA. Flow sorting of PBMC yielded separate Vgamma9/Vdelta2+ and Vdelta2-negative gammadelta T cell populations for bulk repertoire analysis. TCRdb re-called clones from the multiplex PCR reads via CATT. The table has approximately 53,000 delta-chain clones, around 1.5% seen once. The data belong to a study of γδ T cells in repeated Plasmodium falciparum infection. Study in general: Four controlled malaria infections with P. falciparum NF54 spanned 644 days.

V gave up 2 bases and J gave up 0 bases, with 16 bases separating them. The length of the CDR3 is 17 residues. In germline, CDR1 is TSWWSYY, CDR2 QGS. General study findings and limits: Donors in Mali lived in a small rural village, largely one ethnic group.

The receptor's source is a pool of human donors (malaria-infected and uninfected, not separated). The sequenced sample was gamma-delta T cells from blood. V is TRDV1 and J is TRDJ1; maybe TRDD2 (5 bases). CDR3 in amino acids: CALGEGFLRTYTDKLIF. CDR3 DNA: TGTGCTCTTGGGGAAGGTTTCCTCCGGACCTACACCGATAAACTCATCTTT.